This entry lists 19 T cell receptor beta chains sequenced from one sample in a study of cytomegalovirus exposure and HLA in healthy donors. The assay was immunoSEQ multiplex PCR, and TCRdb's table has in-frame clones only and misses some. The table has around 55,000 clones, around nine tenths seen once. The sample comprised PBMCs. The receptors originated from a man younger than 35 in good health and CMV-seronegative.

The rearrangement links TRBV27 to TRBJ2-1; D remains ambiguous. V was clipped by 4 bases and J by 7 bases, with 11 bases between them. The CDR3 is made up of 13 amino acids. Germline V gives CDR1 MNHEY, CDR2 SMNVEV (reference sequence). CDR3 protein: CASSSNPGNEQFF. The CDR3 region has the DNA TGTGCCAGCAGTTCCAATCCGGGTAATGAGCAGTTCTTC.

The chain's CDR3 is CASTNGVNQPQHF. In DNA, the CDR3 is TGTGCCAGCACCAACGGGGTCAATCAGCCCCAGCATTTT. The chain employs TRBV6-1 and TRBJ1-5; D unclear. CDR1 and CDR2 (germline): MNHNS, SASEGT. V was pared by 7 bases and J by 3 bases, with 10 bases between. The CDR3 runs 13 residues.

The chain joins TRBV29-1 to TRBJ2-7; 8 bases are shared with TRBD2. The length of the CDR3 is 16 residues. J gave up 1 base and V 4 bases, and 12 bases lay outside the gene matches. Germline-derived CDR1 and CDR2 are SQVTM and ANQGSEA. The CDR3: CSVVDPIAGLSYEQYF. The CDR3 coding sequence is TGCAGCGTTGTCGACCCTATAGCGGGGTTATCCTACGAGCAGTACTTC.

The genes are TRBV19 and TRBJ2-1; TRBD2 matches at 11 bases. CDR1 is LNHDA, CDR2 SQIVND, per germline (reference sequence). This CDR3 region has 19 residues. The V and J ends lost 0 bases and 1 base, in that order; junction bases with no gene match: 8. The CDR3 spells CASSIDPRLAGRSYNEQFF. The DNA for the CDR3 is TGTGCCAGTAGTATAGACCCCAGACTAGCGGGACGATCCTACAATGAGCAGTTCTTC.

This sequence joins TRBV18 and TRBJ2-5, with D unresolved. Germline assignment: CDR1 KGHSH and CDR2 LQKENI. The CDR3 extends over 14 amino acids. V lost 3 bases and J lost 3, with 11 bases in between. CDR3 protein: CASSPSRNEETQYF. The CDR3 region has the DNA TGTGCCAGCTCACCGTCCAGAAACGAAGAGACCCAGTACTTC. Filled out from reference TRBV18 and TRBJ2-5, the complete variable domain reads NAGVMQNPRHLVRRRGQEARLRCSPMKGHSHVYWYRQLPEEGLKFMVYLQKENIIDESGMPKERFSAEFPKEGPSILRIQQVVRGDSAAYFCASSPSRNEETQYFGPGTRLLVL.

DNA for the CDR3: TGTGCCAGCAGCTTGGGACTAGCGGGGAAACCCAGCTCCTACAATGAGCAGTTCTTC. It is translated as CASSLGLAGKPSSYNEQFF. The chain carries TRBV5-4 and TRBJ2-1, with 11 bases matching TRBD2. Germline V CDR1 and CDR2: SGHNT, YYREEE (reference sequence). The V segment lost 0 bases and the J segment 0 bases; nucleotides outside the gene matches: 8. This CDR3 is 19 amino acids long.

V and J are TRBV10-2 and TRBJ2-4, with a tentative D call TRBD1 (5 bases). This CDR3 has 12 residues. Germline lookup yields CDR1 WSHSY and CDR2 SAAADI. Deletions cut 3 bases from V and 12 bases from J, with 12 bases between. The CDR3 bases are TGCGCCAGCAGTGATGGTGGCCAGGGTCAGTACTTC. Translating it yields CASSDGGQGQYF.

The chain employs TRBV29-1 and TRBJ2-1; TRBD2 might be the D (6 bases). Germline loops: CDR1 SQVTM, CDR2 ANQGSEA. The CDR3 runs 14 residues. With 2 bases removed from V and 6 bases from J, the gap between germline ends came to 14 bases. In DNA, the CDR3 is TGCAGCGTTGAAAGGGTCGGGGGTACCAATGAGCAGTTCTTC. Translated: CSVERVGGTNEQFF.

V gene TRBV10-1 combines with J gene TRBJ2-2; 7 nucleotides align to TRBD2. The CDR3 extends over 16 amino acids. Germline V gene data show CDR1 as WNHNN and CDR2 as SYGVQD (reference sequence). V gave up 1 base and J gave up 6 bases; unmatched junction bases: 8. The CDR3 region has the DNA TGCGCCAGCAGTGAGTTTGCGGGAGATGGGCCCGGGGAGCTGTTTTTT. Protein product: CASSEFAGDGPGELFF.

CDR3 protein: CATKGGAGGSSYNEQFF. The CDR3 coding sequence is TGTGCCACCAAAGGGGGGGCGGGAGGCTCCTCCTACAATGAGCAGTTCTTC. The chain employs TRBV19 and TRBJ2-1; TRBD2 matches 8 bases. V trimming: 10 bases; J trimming: 0 bases; junction bases outside the gene matches: 14. Germline lookup yields CDR1 LNHDA and CDR2 SQIVND (reference sequence). This CDR3 has 17 residues.

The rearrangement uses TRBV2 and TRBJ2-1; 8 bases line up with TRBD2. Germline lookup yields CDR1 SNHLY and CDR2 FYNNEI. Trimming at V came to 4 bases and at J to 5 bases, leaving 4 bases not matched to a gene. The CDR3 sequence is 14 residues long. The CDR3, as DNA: TGTGCCAGCAGTGTTAACGGGAGGGACAATGAGCAGTTCTTC. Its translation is CASSVNGRDNEQFF.

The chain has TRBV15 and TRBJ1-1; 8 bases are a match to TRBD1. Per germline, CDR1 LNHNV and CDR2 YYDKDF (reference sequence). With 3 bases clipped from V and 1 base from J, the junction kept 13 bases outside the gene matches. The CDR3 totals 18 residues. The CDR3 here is CATSRDRASTGSNTEAFF. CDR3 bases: TGTGCCACCAGCAGGGACAGGGCGAGTACAGGCTCGAACACTGAAGCTTTCTTT.

The CDR3: CASRRAGQNIPEAFF. The CDR3 bases are TGTGCCAGCAGGCGGGCTGGGCAGAACATTCCTGAAGCTTTCTTT. This chain joins TRBV6-5 and TRBJ1-1, with D unresolved. The CDR3 extends over 15 amino acids. Germline lookup yields CDR1 MNHEY and CDR2 SVGAGI. Trimming took 6 bases from V and 6 from J, leaving 20 bases between them.

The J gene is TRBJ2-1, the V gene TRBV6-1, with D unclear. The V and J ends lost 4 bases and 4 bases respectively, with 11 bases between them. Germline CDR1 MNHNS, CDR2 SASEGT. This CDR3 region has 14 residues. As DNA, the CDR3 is TGTGCCAGCAGTGGTGACGGAGATTACAATGAGCAGTTCTTC. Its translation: CASSGDGDYNEQFF.

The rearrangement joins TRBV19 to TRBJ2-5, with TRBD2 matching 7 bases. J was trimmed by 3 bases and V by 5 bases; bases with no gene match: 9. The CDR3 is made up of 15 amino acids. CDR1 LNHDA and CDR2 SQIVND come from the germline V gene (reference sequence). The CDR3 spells CASSPRPGLKETQYF. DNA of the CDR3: TGTGCCAGTAGTCCTCGCCCGGGACTAAAAGAGACCCAGTACTTC.

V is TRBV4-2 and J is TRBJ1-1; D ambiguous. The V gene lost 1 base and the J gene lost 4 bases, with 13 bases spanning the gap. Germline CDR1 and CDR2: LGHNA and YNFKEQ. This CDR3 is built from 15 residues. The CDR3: CASSQVVGVGTEAFF. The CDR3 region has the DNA TGTGCCAGCAGCCAAGTGGTGGGCGTCGGCACTGAAGCTTTCTTT.

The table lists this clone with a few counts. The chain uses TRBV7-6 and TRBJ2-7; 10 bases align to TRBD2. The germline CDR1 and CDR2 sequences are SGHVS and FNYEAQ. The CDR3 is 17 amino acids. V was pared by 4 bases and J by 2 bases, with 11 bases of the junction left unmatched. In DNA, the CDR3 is TGTGCCAGCAGCTACGCTAGCGGGAGCATGGGGACCTACGAGCAGTACTTC. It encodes CASSYASGSMGTYEQYF.

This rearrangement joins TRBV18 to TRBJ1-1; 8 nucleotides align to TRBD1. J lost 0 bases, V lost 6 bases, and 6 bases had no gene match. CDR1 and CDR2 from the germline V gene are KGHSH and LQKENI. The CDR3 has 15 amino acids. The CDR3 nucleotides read TGTGCCAGCTCGCAGACAGGGGCTATGAACACTGAAGCTTTCTTT. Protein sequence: CASSQTGAMNTEAFF.

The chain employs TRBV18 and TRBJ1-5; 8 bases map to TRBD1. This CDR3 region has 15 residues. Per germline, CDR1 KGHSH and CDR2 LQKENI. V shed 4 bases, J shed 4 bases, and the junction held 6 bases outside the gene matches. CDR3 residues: CASSRQGPLNQPQHF. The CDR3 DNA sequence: TGTGCCAGCTCACGACAGGGGCCCTTAAATCAGCCCCAGCATTTT.